This T cell receptor (beta chain) was sequenced during a study of cytomegalovirus exposure and HLA in healthy donors. This CDR3 comprises 12 residues. V shed 2 bases and J shed 8 bases, with 9 bases lying between them. CDR1 is SGDLS, CDR2 YYNGEE, per germline. Primers: 60 Vbeta forward and 13 Jbeta reverse. Only in-frame clones appear in the TCRdb table, and some are missing; sequencing was by immunoSEQ multiplex PCR. The table lists around 140,000 clones, around 10% of them singletons, with roughly 7% in the top ten. This receptor was obtained from a woman between 40 and 50 years old in good health and CMV-seropositive. The sequenced sample consisted of PBMCs. The chain is built from TRBV9 and TRBJ2-3, with D unclear. As DNA, the CDR3 is TGTGCCAGCAGCGTGGGCCCCGGTACGCAGTATTTT. Amino acids: CASSVGPGTQYF.